Described below is a single TCR beta chain sequence and its context. Its antigen is unknown. No base qualities exist here, and no much larger clone lies one base off it. Between the V and J ends, shortened by 4 bases and 5 bases respectively, the junction contains 14 bases. The CDR3 contains 14 residues, cysteine and phenylalanine counted. CDR3 DNA only is kept here, 42 bases in frame from base 1. From a lookup of the germline V gene (reference sequence), CDR1 and CDR2 are MNHEY and SMNVEV. The time point label here, explained by the study, means: week 5, during vaccination. Every vaccine dose consisted of 300 ug of a 20-mer mutant IDH1 peptide in Montanide, administered subcutaneously together with topical imiquimod. All donors had newly diagnosed IDH1-mutant astrocytomas of WHO grade 3 or 4 that showed loss of nuclear ATRX. The samples were drawn from NOA16, a multicentre, single-arm, open-label phase I trial in Germany that tested a mutant IDH1 peptide vaccine in humans for the first time. Genomic DNA for TCRB sequencing was extracted from EDTA blood using the DNeasy Blood and Tissue Kit.

Library preparation employed the immunoSEQ multiplex PCR assay. Following the manufacturer's protocol, the hsTCRB Kit was used to amplify rearranged TCR beta chain sequences. TCRB libraries were sequenced on an Illumina MiSeq. Under the source paper's analysis protocol: The proprietary platform of the kit vendor was used for demultiplexing, trimming and gene mapping. TCRdb mirrors the immuneACCESS table, restricted to in-frame sequences. Some clones are absent from its copies; in checked studies, under half trace to an unresolved V gene, and the reason for the others is unknown. V and J calls and clone size are copied from that table; D and trimming were computed from the DNA. Across this sample there are fewer than 100,000 clones, with roughly 90% seen only once. Roughly 0.5% of the sample lies in the top ten. This sample was included in a study of a mutant IDH1 vaccine in newly diagnosed glioma (dated by TCRdb to the early 2020s). Background on the whole study: Across visits V03 through V10, patients got a total of eight vaccinations, given in weeks 1, 3, 5, 7, 11, 15, 19 and 23. For exploratory analyses, about 25 treated patients had longitudinal TCRB deep sequencing done wherever samples were available. In the chemotherapy-containing groups, vaccination started alongside temozolomide cycles, whereas in patients who had radiotherapy alone it started 4-6 weeks after radiotherapy. Peripheral blood was drawn at six visits: V03 (baseline), V05, V07, V10, V12 and V13. Before enrollment, patients had received standard therapy of radiotherapy alone, temozolomide alone, or radiochemotherapy with temozolomide; most received the combination. Of the 25 to 40 treated patients, approximately 62% were male and approximately 38% were female, and the mean age was roughly 40 years. General study outcomes and caveats: Immune responses induced by the vaccine were seen in over 90% of patients across multiple MHC alleles. The authors stated that sample limitations prevented analyses of patient blood samples from being reproduced. Selection of PBMC samples for TCRB deep sequencing was based on availability. Pseudoprogression seemed to be unrelated to changes in the top peripheral T cell clonotypes found by TCRB sequencing.

The sample in question was PBMCs, obtained from a glioma patient whose treatment included an IDH1 peptide vaccine. The TCR sequence derives from a woman in her 50s with glioma. Rearrangement joined TRBV27 to TRBJ1-2; the D gene remains uncertain. The CDR3 protein sequence reads: CASSSRSPFYGYTF. Here is the DNA: TGTGCCAGCAGTTCGAGATCCCCCTTTTATGGCTACACCTTC.